This T cell receptor (beta chain) was obtained from a study of molecular identifiers for immune sequencing clone quantification. Input for naive CD8 libraries was about 18,000 to 1,000,000 sorted cells; the RNA fraction used was 10%, 30% or 50%. Notes on this clonotype: Being one base from a much bigger clone, this may be a read error.

Using its own MiXCR run on the PCR reads, TCRdb lists one record per CDR3 protein. The table shows 60,000 to 75,000 distinct CDR3 sequences, with roughly a fifth occurring only once. The CDR3 loop spans 12 amino acids. Germline values: CDR1 MNHNY, CDR2 SVGAGI (reference sequence). The TCR comes from a human donor in good health. Some libraries in this study had Jurkat cell RNA spiked in. This sequence joins TRBV6-6 and TRBJ2-7; D unclear. Material for sequencing was naive CD8+ T cells from blood, with Jurkat cell RNA spiked in. The subset here: FACS-sorted CD8+CD4-CCR7+CD45RA+ naive T cells. CDR3 DNA sequence: TGTGCCAGGAGTTACGTCGTCGAGGAGCAGTACTTC. Translated, it gives CARSYVVEEQYF.